The next 27 T cell receptor beta chains were all read from a single sample in a study of metastatic and nonmetastatic thyroid tumors. TCRdb reprocessed the PCR reads using MiXCR. This table has 25,000 or so clones, about 15% appearing once. Nobody among the patients had been given any treatment before thyroid surgery. Sequencing used blood. These receptors all come from a male donor with papillary thyroid cancer or a benign thyroid nodule (not recorded which). Some clones in this sample may be carry-over from other donors' samples.

V and J are TRBV15 and TRBJ2-1; TRBD1 or TRBD2 may be the D gene (5 bases each). The V end was cut by 5 bases, the J end by 8 bases, with 31 bases between. Looked up from germline, CDR1 is LNHNV and CDR2 is YYDKDF (reference sequence). This CDR3 has 19 residues. This CDR3 is CATSGRDFGGTIFIHEQFF. As DNA, the CDR3 is TGTGCCACCAGCGGTCGAGACTTTGGGGGTACCATTTTTATCCATGAGCAGTTCTTC. The full variable domain, rest sourced from reference TRBV15 and TRBJ2-1, is DAMVIQNPRYQVTQFGKPVTLSCSQTLNHNVMYWYQQKSSQAPKLLFHYYDKDFNNEADTPDNFQSRRPNTSFCFLDIRSPGLGDTAMYLCATSGRDFGGTIFIHEQFFGPGTRLTVL.

The sample holds many counts of this clone. This chain uses TRBV30 with TRBJ2-2; 9 bases align to TRBD1. CDR3 size: 14 residues. Germline V CDR1 and CDR2: GTSNPN, SVGIG (reference sequence). Trimming took 3 bases from V and 6 from J; bases not matched to a gene: 5. The CDR3 DNA sequence: TGTGCCTGGAGGGGGGACAGGGATCCCGGGGAGCTGTTTTTT. Protein sequence: CAWRGDRDPGELFF.

This clone rates as medium-sized (0.01 to 0.1%). The rearrangement uses TRBV6-1 and TRBJ1-6, with 7 bases lining up with TRBD1. This CDR3 spans 16 amino acids. Germline V gives CDR1 MNHNS, CDR2 SASEGT. V was pared by 6 bases and J by 11 bases, with 16 bases of the junction left unmatched. The CDR3 DNA is TGTGCCAGCAGCCGCCCCGGAGAGGGGGCAGATGCACCCCTCCACTTT. This encodes CASSRPGEGADAPLHF.

In its sample, this clone was seen many times. The chain couples TRBV6-1 to TRBJ2-3, with a possible D match to TRBD2 (6 bases). CDR1 is MNHNS, CDR2 SASEGT, per germline. The CDR3 is 14 amino acids. V lost 10 bases and J lost 3, with 17 bases in between. In DNA form, the CDR3 reads TGTGCCACTACCTCTCCTGCGGGGACAGATACGCAGTATTTT. Its translation is CATTSPAGTDTQYF.

There are many counts of this clone. V is TRBV25-1 and J is TRBJ1-1; D remains unclear. V was cut by 7 bases and J by 0 bases, with 12 bases left in between. CDR1 and CDR2 (germline): MGHDK, SYGVNS. The CDR3 runs 14 residues. The CDR3 here is CASTPGAVNTEAFF. The DNA for the CDR3 is TGTGCCAGCACCCCCGGCGCGGTGAACACTGAAGCTTTCTTT.

This clone was recorded many times. This chain joins TRBV6-5 and TRBJ2-7; TRBD2 is a possible D gene (5 bases). The V gene lost 0 bases and the J gene lost 7 bases, with 16 bases spanning the gap. The CDR3 runs 15 residues. CDR1 is MNHEY, CDR2 SVGAGI, per germline. CDR3 region: CASSYSALARTEQYF. The CDR3 DNA sequence: TGTGCCAGCAGTTACTCTGCTCTAGCCAGAACGGAGCAGTACTTC.

V usage is TRBV30 and J usage is TRBJ1-3; the D gene is possibly TRBD1 (5 bases). The length of the CDR3 is 17 residues. With 3 bases removed from V and 3 bases from J, the gap between germline ends came to 21 bases. Germline V CDR1 and CDR2: GTSNPN, SVGIG (reference sequence). DNA for the CDR3: TGTGCCTGGAGCCTCGGGTCGGGCAGGGTGTATGGAAACACCATATATTTT. Translated, it gives CAWSLGSGRVYGNTIYF.

This clone was detected many times. The chain recombines TRBV19 with TRBJ2-7; tentatively, D is TRBD2 (6 bases). V lost 3 bases and J lost 9, with 18 bases in between. The CDR3 is made up of 14 amino acids. Germline-derived CDR1 and CDR2 are LNHDA and SQIVND (reference sequence). The CDR3, as DNA: TGTGCCAGTAGTATCGAGGCTAGCGCCTATGGGCAGTACTTC. Translation: CASSIEASAYGQYF.

In this sample, this clone turned up many times. This sequence joins TRBV27 and TRBJ2-2; TRBD2 matches 7 bases. From germline, CDR1 is MNHEY and CDR2 SMNVEV (reference sequence). The CDR3 runs to 16 residues. Trimming at V came to 5 bases and at J to 6 bases, leaving 12 bases not matched to a gene. CDR3 sequence reads: CASSPFGLVGAGELFF. The CDR3 bases are TGTGCCAGCAGTCCCTTCGGACTAGTTGGCGCCGGGGAGCTGTTTTTT.

This clone was detected many times. This chain connects TRBV5-1 to TRBJ1-1, with 8 bases fitting TRBD1. V lost 4 bases to trimming and J lost 2 bases; unmatched junction nucleotides: 7. Germline CDR1 SGHRS, CDR2 YFSETQ. The CDR3 contains 15 residues. The CDR3 DNA follows: TGCGCCAGCAGCGATCGGACAGGGAACAACACTGAAGCTTTCTTT. It encodes CASSDRTGNNTEAFF.

This clone was seen repeatedly, ten times or more. The gene calls are TRBV6-6 and TRBJ2-1; D is uncertain. Trimming removed 0 bases at V and 8 bases at J, with 8 bases between. Germline CDR1 reads MNHNY; CDR2 reads SVGAGI (reference sequence). The CDR3 is 13 residues long. DNA of the CDR3: TGTGCCAGCAGTTACTCTTTCCCAGATGAGCAGTTCTTC. This codes for CASSYSFPDEQFF.

This clone showed up many times. The chain links TRBV7-6 to TRBJ2-7, with TRBD1 matching over 10 bases. The CDR3 loop spans 13 amino acids. After removal of 5 bases from V and 4 bases from J, the junction contained 2 bases not matched to a gene. Germline V gene sequence: CDR1 SGHVS, CDR2 FNYEAQ. As DNA, the CDR3 is TGTGCCAGCAGCCGGGACAGGGGATACGAGCAGTACTTC. Encoded protein: CASSRDRGYEQYF.

Note on this clone: The CDR3 ends on some other residue instead of the conserved phenylalanine or tryptophan, so this is likely a read error. The chain uses TRBV10-2 and TRBJ2-7; no clear D. The CDR3 extends over 12 amino acids. V lost 6 bases, J lost 2 bases, and 8 bases lay in between. Germline-derived CDR1 and CDR2 are WSHSY and SAAADI. This chain's CDR3 is CASSVTPYEQYS. DNA of the CDR3: TGCGCCAGCAGCGTGACTCCCTACGAGCAGTACTCC.

This clone was seen more than once but under ten times. This may be a read error: a much more frequent sequence differs by one nucleotide. The chain uses TRBV7-9 and TRBJ1-4; D is undetermined. Trimming removed 4 bases from V and 10 bases from J, with 10 bases in between. The germline V gene has CDR1 SEHNR and CDR2 FQNEAQ (reference sequence). This CDR3 comprises 12 residues. CDR3 protein: CASSSDWGKLFF. CDR3 coding DNA: TGTGCCAGCAGCTCCGACTGGGGAAAACTGTTTTTT.

This chain uses TRBV11-2 with TRBJ2-1; 7 bases map to TRBD1. Per the germline V gene, CDR1 is SGHAT and CDR2 is FQNNGV. This CDR3 spans 16 amino acids. V was pared by 3 bases and J by 1 base, with 6 bases of the junction left unmatched. CDR3 DNA sequence: TGTGCCAGCAGCTTGGGATGGACAGGTTCCTACAATGAGCAGTTCTTC. This translates into CASSLGWTGSYNEQFF.

By sample fraction, this clone is medium-sized. The chain joins TRBV11-3 to TRBJ2-5; 7 bases line up with TRBD2. The length of the CDR3 is 13 residues. Trimming removed 8 bases from V and 4 bases from J; junction bases left unmatched: 7. Germline V gene data show CDR1 as SGHNT and CDR2 as YENEEA. The CDR3 DNA sequence: TGTGCCAGCGGGGGGTCTAGCGGAGAGACCCAGTACTTC. Its protein is CASGGSSGETQYF.

The J gene is TRBJ2-7, the V gene TRBV12-3 or TRBV12-4, with 9 bases fitting TRBD1. Unmatched junction bases numbered 4, after V lost 4 bases and J lost 0 bases. The CDR3 spans 15 residues. CDR3 coding DNA: TGTGCCAGCAGTTCCGGGACAGGGAGCTCCTACGAGCAGTACTTC. It translates to CASSSGTGSSYEQYF.

As for this clone: This may arise from a read error, as a much more abundant clone is one base away. J is TRBJ2-4 and V is TRBV11-2, with TRBD2 matching over 9 bases. Per the germline V gene, CDR1 is SGHAT and CDR2 is FQNNGV. This CDR3 is 18 amino acids long. CDR3 sequence: CVSSPGLPREGGGNIQYF. The CDR3, as DNA: TGTGTCAGCAGCCCAGGTCTTCCGCGGGAGGGCGGGGGAAACATTCAGTACTTC.

This clone occurred many times. The rearrangement links TRBV12-3 or TRBV12-4 to TRBJ2-7; D is ambiguous. V lost 5 bases and J lost 2, with 7 bases in between. This CDR3 is 12 amino acids long. For the CDR3, the DNA is TGTGCCAGCAGTGGCGGCACCTACGAGCAGTACTTC. Its protein product is CASSGGTYEQYF.

This clone was picked up many times. V and J are TRBV6-4 and TRBJ2-3; D possibly matches TRBD1 or TRBD2 (6 bases each). Germline CDR1 is MRHNA and CDR2 is SNTAGT. V shed 5 bases and J shed 6 bases, with 18 bases lying between them. The CDR3 is 15 residues long. CDR3 residues: CASSLMGGGVDTQYF. CDR3 sequence (DNA): TGTGCCAGCAGTCTGATGGGGGGCGGGGTGGATACGCAGTATTTT.

This clone was counted at least ten times. The chain is built from TRBV3-1 and TRBJ1-5; D ambiguous. V was shortened by 1 base and J by 7 bases, with 11 bases between the two germline ends. CDR3 size: 14 residues. Germline V gene lookup returns CDR1 LGHDT and CDR2 YNNKEL (reference sequence). The CDR3 sequence is CASSQGTIKQPQHF. The CDR3 coding sequence is TGTGCCAGCAGCCAAGGGACTATAAAACAGCCCCAGCATTTT.

This clone appeared many times. This rearrangement joins TRBV5-4 to TRBJ2-3; D is unresolved. The V and J ends lost 5 bases and 2 bases respectively, with 12 bases between them. CDR1 is SGHNT and CDR2 is YYREEE in the germline V gene (reference sequence). The CDR3 spans 14 residues. Here the CDR3 DNA reads TGTGCCAGCAGTCGGGTAACGAACACAGATACGCAGTATTTT. It translates to CASSRVTNTDTQYF.

This clone has at least ten counts. The chain couples TRBV19 to TRBJ2-2; D unresolved. CDR3 length equals 12 residues. Trimming cost V 6 bases and J 7 bases, with 9 bases left between them. The germline CDR1 and CDR2 sequences are LNHDA and SQIVND (reference sequence). The CDR3 DNA sequence: TGTGCCAGTAGCTTCAAATACGGGGAGCTGTTTTTT. Amino acids: CASSFKYGELFF.

This clone has a count of ten or more. V is TRBV29-1 and J is TRBJ2-1; 9 bases align to TRBD1. Germline V CDR1 and CDR2: SQVTM, ANQGSEA. The CDR3 length is 15 residues. Unmatched junction bases numbered 9, after V lost 5 bases and J lost 4 bases. CDR3: CSVQMAGTGYNEQFF. CDR3 DNA sequence: TGCAGCGTTCAAATGGCCGGGACAGGGTACAATGAGCAGTTCTTC.

This clone is medium-sized by share. V is TRBV12-3 or TRBV12-4 and J is TRBJ1-1; D remains unclear. This CDR3 spans 14 amino acids. The V end lost 3 bases, the J end lost 0 bases, and 8 bases lay between the germline ends. CDR3 nucleotide sequence: TGTGCCAGCAGTTTGGGAACCTTGAACACTGAAGCTTTCTTT. This codes for CASSLGTLNTEAFF.

This clone was observed at least ten times. The gene calls are TRBV20-1 and TRBJ2-3; a possible D gene is TRBD1 (6 bases). The CDR3 spans 15 residues. Trimming cost V 0 bases and J 2 bases, with 12 bases left between them. Per the germline V gene, CDR1 is DFQATT and CDR2 is SNEGSKA (reference sequence). This CDR3 reads CSAREIQGFTDTQYF. The CDR3 nucleotides are TGCAGTGCTAGAGAGATCCAGGGGTTCACAGATACGCAGTATTTT.

This clone was counted many times. J is TRBJ2-2 and V is TRBV15; D is perhaps TRBD1 or TRBD2 (5 bases each). Germline-derived CDR1 and CDR2 are LNHNV and YYDKDF (reference sequence). The CDR3 extends over 14 amino acids. The V and J ends lost 5 bases and 4 bases respectively, with 11 bases between them. CDR3 DNA sequence: TGTGCCACCAGCCTGGATGGGGGCACCGGGGAGCTGTTTTTT. It yields the protein CATSLDGGTGELFF.